This T cell receptor beta chain appears in the sequencing data of a study of blood T cell repertoires in COVID-19. This table comes from immunoSEQ multiplex PCR, and its TCRdb copy is limited to in-frame clones, with some not included. The sample has about 300,000 clones, approximately 84% seen once. Germline V lookup: CDR1 KGHDR, CDR2 SFDVKD. The CDR3 length is 14 residues. Trimming cost V 4 bases and J 8 bases, with 16 bases left between them. Sequenced input: PBMCs or T cells enriched from blood (not recorded which). The rearrangement joins TRBV24-1 to TRBJ1-2; D may be TRBD1 (6 bases). The receptor was derived from a young woman who had recovered from COVID-19. CDR3 coding DNA: TGTGCCACCAGTGACTCCACAGGGTTCGGGGGCTACACCTTC. This translates into CATSDSTGFGGYTF.